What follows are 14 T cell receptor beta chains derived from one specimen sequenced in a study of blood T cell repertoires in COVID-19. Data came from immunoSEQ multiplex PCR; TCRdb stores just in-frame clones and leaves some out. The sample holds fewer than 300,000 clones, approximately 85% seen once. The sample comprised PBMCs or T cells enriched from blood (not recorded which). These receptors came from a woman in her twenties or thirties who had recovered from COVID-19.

CDR3 nucleotides: TGTGCCAGCAGCGCCCCCGGACAGGGGTTAGGGGAGACCCAGTACTTC. Translated: CASSAPGQGLGETQYF. The chain uses TRBV9 and TRBJ2-5; 9 bases map to TRBD1. V shed 3 bases, J shed 5 bases, and the junction held 11 bases outside the gene matches. CDR3 length: 16 amino acids. Germline assignment: CDR1 SGDLS and CDR2 YYNGEE.

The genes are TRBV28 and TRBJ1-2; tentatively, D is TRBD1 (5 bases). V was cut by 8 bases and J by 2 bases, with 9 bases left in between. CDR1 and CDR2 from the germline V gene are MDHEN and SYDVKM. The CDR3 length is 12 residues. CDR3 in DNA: TGTGCCAGCTGTGACAGAAACTATGGCTACACCTTC. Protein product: CASCDRNYGYTF.

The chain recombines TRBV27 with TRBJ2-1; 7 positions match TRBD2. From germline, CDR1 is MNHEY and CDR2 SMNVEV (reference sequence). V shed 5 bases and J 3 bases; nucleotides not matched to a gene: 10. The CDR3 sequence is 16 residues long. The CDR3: CASSPPRAGIYNEQFF. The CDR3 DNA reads TGTGCCAGCAGTCCCCCCCGAGCGGGAATCTACAATGAGCAGTTCTTC.

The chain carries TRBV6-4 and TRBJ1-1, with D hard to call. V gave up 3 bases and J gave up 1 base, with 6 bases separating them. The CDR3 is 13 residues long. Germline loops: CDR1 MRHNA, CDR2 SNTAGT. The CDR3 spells CASSENRNTEAFF. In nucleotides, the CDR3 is TGTGCCAGCAGTGAGAACAGGAACACTGAAGCTTTCTTT.

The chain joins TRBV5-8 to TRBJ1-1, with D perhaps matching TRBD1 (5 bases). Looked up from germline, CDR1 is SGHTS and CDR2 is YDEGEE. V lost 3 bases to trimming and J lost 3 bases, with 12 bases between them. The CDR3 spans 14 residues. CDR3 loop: CASSWGLSDTEAFF. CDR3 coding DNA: TGTGCCAGCAGCTGGGGACTATCGGACACTGAAGCTTTCTTT.

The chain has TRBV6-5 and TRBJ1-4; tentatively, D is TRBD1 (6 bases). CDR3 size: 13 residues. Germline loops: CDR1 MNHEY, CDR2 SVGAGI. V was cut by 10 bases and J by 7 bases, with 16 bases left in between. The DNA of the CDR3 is TGTGCCATCCTTGGGGGCGCGGGTGAAAAACTGTTTTTT. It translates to CAILGGAGEKLFF.

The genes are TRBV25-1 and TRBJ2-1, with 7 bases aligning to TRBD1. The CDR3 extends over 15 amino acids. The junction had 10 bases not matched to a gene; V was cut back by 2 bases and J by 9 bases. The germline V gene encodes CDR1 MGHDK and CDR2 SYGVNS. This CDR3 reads CASSERTGWRGEQFF. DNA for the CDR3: TGTGCCAGCAGTGAAAGGACAGGATGGAGAGGTGAGCAGTTCTTC.

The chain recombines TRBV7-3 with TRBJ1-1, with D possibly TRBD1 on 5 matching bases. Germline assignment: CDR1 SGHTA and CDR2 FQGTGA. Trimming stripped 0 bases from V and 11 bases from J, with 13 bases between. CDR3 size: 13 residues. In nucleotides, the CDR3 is TGTGCCAGCAGCTTAACAGGGGCAGGGCGGGCTTTCTTT. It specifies CASSLTGAGRAFF.

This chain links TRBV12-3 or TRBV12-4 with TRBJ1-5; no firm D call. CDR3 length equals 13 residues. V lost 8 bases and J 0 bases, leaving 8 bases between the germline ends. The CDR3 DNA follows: TGTGCCAGCGAGCTTAATAGCAATCAGCCCCAGCATTTT. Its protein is CASELNSNQPQHF.

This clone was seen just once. CDR3 residues: CASWGTGALNYNSPLHF. The CDR3 DNA reads TGTGCCAGCTGGGGGACAGGGGCCTTGAATTATAATTCACCCCTCCACTTT. The chain couples TRBV28 to TRBJ1-6, with 10 bases aligning to TRBD1. Germline trimming cut 8 bases from V and 4 bases from J; bases unmatched to any gene: 11. CDR1 is MDHEN, CDR2 SYDVKM, per germline. The CDR3 totals 17 residues.

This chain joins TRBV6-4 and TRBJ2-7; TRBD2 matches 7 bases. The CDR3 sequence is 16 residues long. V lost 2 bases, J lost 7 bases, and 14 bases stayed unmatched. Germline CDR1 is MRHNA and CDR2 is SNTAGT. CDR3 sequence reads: CASSDPSGTTLYEQYF. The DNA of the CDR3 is TGTGCCAGCAGTGACCCAAGCGGGACGACGTTGTATGAGCAGTACTTC.

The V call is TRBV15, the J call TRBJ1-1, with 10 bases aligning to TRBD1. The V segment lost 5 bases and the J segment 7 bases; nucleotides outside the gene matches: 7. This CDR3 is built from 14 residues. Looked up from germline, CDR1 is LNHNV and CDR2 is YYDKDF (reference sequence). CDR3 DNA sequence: TGTGCCACCAGCCACCGGGACAGGGGAAATGAAGCTTTCTTT. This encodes CATSHRDRGNEAFF.

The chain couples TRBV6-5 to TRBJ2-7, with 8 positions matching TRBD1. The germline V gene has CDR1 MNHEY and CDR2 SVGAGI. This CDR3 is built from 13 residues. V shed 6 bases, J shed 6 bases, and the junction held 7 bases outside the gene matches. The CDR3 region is CASRGTGIFEQYF. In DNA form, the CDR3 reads TGTGCCAGCAGAGGGACAGGAATTTTCGAGCAGTACTTC.

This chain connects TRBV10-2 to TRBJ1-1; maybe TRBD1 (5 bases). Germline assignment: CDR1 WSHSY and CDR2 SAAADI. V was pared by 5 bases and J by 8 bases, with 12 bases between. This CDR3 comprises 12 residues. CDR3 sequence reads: CASSTGLREAFF. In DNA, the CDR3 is TGCGCCAGCAGTACGGGACTGAGGGAAGCTTTCTTT.